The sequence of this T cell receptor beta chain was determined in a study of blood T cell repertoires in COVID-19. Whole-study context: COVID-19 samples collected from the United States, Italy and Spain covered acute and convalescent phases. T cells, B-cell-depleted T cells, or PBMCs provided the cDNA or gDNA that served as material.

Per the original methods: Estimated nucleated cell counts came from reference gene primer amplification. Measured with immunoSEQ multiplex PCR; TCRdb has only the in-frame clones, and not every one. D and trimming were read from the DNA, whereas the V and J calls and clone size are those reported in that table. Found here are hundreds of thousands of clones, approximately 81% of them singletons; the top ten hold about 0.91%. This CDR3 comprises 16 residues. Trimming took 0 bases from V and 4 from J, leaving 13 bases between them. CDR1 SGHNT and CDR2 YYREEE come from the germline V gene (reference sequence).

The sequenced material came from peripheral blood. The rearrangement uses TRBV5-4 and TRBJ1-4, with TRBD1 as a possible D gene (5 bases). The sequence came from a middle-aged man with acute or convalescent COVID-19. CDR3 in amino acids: CASSLGGRLNNEKLFF. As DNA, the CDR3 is TGTGCCAGCAGCTTGGGGGGCAGGCTTAATAATGAAAAACTGTTTTTT.